This T cell receptor beta chain was captured by sequencing in a study of shared clonotypes between healthy human individuals. Germline V gene lookup returns CDR1 SEHNR and CDR2 FQNEAQ (reference sequence). The CDR3 covers 16 residues. V lost 3 bases and J 5 bases, leaving 20 bases between the germline ends. Assay used: immunoSEQ multiplex PCR; TCRdb lists only in-frame clones, some missing. The table includes over a million clones, roughly 96% detected once. The chain combines TRBV7-9 with TRBJ2-7, with D possibly being TRBD1 (6 bases). This TCR derives from a man aged 25 to 40 in good health. Material for sequencing was naive CD4+ T cells sorted from blood. The subset is: CD45RA+ positively selected. The CDR3 here is CASSFSPETPGDEQYF. As DNA, the CDR3 is TGTGCCAGCAGCTTCTCCCCCGAGACACCAGGGGACGAGCAGTACTTC.